This T cell receptor beta chain was recorded in a study of T-cell reconstitution after alpha-beta-depleted transplantation in children (dated by TCRdb to the mid-2010s). Study-level background: Using TCR repertoire profiling, the study quantitatively followed how T-cell immune reconstitution unfolded in children after TCRalphabeta/CD19-depleted allogeneic hematopoietic cell transplantation. Broad study findings and their caveats: The frequencies of hyperexpanded clones fell over the following months, and after one year, T-cell counts and TCRbeta diversity were mostly attributed to newly produced T cells. In some patients, high TCRbeta diversity at day 60 was attributed to recipient T cells and intrathymic progenitors that had survived conditioning. About two months after transplant, the apparently early recovery of alphabetaT-cell counts reportedly depended on just several hundred clones that had expanded rapidly and came from non-depleted graft cells.

A few counts support this clonotype. What antigen it recognizes has not been identified. No qualities accompany the bases; no much larger clone lies one base away. Libraries were constructed by PCR. The instrument was an Illumina HiSeq 2500. To normalize quantification of the TCRbeta repertoire, the TCR libraries were built with molecular barcoding that relied on unique molecular identifiers. The raw public data were reprocessed by TCRdb itself: fastp quality trimming at Q25, MiXCR clonotype calling, in-frame beta chains only. Each record represents a unique CDR3 protein, reported with the most common genes and DNA among its rows. The sample data list 700,000 to 850,000 distinct CDR3 sequences, and about 15% of these were observed just once. The top ten clones comprise roughly 5% of the sample. In light of the paper, this sample's treatment or condition label describes: allogeneic hematopoietic cell transplantation with graft depleted of TCRalphabeta T cells and CD19 B cells. The transplant recipients were children given TCRalphabeta/CD19-depleted allogeneic hematopoietic cell grafts.

The CDR3 goes from the cysteine to the phenylalanine over 16 residues. This entry keeps only the CDR3 DNA: 48 bases, framed from base 1. The germline ends are 15 bases apart after V is trimmed by 3 bases and J by 3 bases. The sequence derives from a male patient younger than 18 who had a stem cell transplant for acute lymphoblastic leukemia, so the T cells may come from the graft donor. The sequence is built from TRBV12-3 or TRBV12-4 and TRBJ2-1; the D gene may be TRBD1 or TRBD2, since each aligns over 6 bases. This material consisted of PBMCs, mostly from graft donor cells, taken 360 days after TCRalphabeta/CD19-depleted stem cell transplant. At the DNA level, the sequence is TGTGCCAGCAGTTTGCCGGGGGCCCCCTACTACAATGAGCAGTTCTTC. The encoded protein is CASSLPGAPYYNEQFF.